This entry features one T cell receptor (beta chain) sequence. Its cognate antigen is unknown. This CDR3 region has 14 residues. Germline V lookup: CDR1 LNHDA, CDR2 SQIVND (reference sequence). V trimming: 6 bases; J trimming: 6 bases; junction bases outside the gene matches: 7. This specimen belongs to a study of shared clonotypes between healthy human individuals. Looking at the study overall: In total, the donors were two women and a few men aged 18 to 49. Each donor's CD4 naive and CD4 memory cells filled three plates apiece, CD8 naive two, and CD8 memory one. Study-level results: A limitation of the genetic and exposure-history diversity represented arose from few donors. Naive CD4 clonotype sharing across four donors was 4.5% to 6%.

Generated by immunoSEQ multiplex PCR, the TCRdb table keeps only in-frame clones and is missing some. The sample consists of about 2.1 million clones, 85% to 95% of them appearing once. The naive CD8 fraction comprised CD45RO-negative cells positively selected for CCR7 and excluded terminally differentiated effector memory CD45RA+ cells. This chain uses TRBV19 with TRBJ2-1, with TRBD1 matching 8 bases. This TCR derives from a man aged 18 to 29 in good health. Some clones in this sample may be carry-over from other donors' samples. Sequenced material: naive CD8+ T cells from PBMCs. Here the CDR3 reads CASRLDRGSNEQFF. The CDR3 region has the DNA TGTGCCAGTAGGCTCGACAGGGGTTCCAATGAGCAGTTCTTC.